The rows below give T cell receptor beta chains drawn from one sample of a study of control samples from healthy donors and cancer patients. Some clones are missing from TCRdb's copy, which holds only in-frame ones; the method was immunoSEQ multiplex PCR. The profile covers over 75,000 clones, with 85% appearing a single time and 15% to 20% taken by the ten largest. Sequenced sample: blood. The receptors come from a man in his thirties or forties in good health. CDR3s include the opening cysteine and the closing phenylalanine or tryptophan.

J: TRBJ1-3; V: TRBV11-2; CDR3: CASSPTANSGNTIYF
J: TRBJ2-7; V: TRBV4-2; CDR3: CASSQRGGTYEQYF
J: TRBJ2-7; V: TRBV4-2; CDR3: CASSLGGGAGTYEQYF
J: TRBJ2-5; V: TRBV5-4; CDR3: CAYRTGYIQETQYF
J: TRBJ1-1; V: TRBV18; CDR3: CASSLASGARTEAFF
J: TRBJ2-7; V: TRBV30; CDR3: CAWMVQGAYEQYF
J: TRBJ1-2; V: TRBV5-4; CDR3: CASSIRRDRTSGYTF
J: TRBJ1-6; V: TRBV2; CDR3: CASSGTGSSYNSPLHF
J: TRBJ2-2; V: TRBV18; CDR3: CASSKRAGELFF
J: TRBJ1-4; V: TRBV6-5; CDR3: CASSGQRGEKLFF
J: TRBJ1-1; V: TRBV6-5; CDR3: CASSYEVGSTEAFF
J: TRBJ2-4; V: TRBV2; CDR3: CASSASGGALLAKNIQYF
J: TRBJ1-2; V: TRBV11-1; CDR3: CASSPGSNYGYTF
J: TRBJ1-5; V: TRBV9; CDR3: CASSVGQGGNQPQHF
J: TRBJ1-6; V: TRBV11-2; CDR3: CASTGSYNSPLHF
J: TRBJ2-5; V: TRBV18; CDR3: CASSPLDRQETQYF
J: TRBJ1-5; V: TRBV14; CDR3: CASSQGGYSNQPQHF
J: TRBJ2-1; V: TRBV12-5; CDR3: CASGLVGLSYNEQFF
J: TRBJ2-5; V: TRBV30; CDR3: CAWNLRGGSETQYF
J: TRBJ2-5; V: TRBV6-1; CDR3: CASSEFLILISPQETQYF
J: TRBJ1-6; V: TRBV4-2; CDR3: CASRPDPGQGNSPLHF
J: TRBJ2-1; V: TRBV6-5; CDR3: CASSYGGAREQFF
J: TRBJ1-4; V: TRBV9; CDR3: CASSQRQGGTNEKLFF
J: TRBJ1-3; V: TRBV4-1; CDR3: CASSQQGGNTIYF
J: TRBJ1-5; V: TRBV28; CDR3: CASKGGQGAPPQHF
J: TRBJ2-7; V: TRBV4-2; CDR3: CASSQEWDRGSAEQYF
J: TRBJ2-3; V: TRBV10-3; CDR3: CAISEGWGQGSTDTQYF
J: TRBJ2-7; V: TRBV28; CDR3: CASSLTLLSSYEQYF
J: TRBJ2-3; V: TRBV5-4; CDR3: CASSLGGQGSTDTQYF
J: TRBJ1-1; V: TRBV30; CDR3: CAWRDTENTEAFF
J: TRBJ2-7; V: TRBV28; CDR3: CASSYEGGEQYF
J: TRBJ1-6; V: TRBV2; CDR3: CASSVDRGDSPLHF
J: TRBJ1-4; V: TRBV6-5; CDR3: CASSPPQAIFEKLFF
J: TRBJ2-7; V: TRBV7-5; CDR3: CVRSLDGSLGEQYF
J: TRBJ1-1; V: TRBV30; CDR3: CAWSSGRGNTEAFF
J: TRBJ2-4; V: TRBV6-2/TRBV6-3; CDR3: CASSTEALAKNIQYF
J: TRBJ1-4; V: TRBV25-1; CDR3: CASRDRGDEKLFF
J: TRBJ1-2; V: TRBV5-1; CDR3: CASSSALNQGTEGYTF
J: TRBJ1-5; V: TRBV28; CDR3: CASSLGQGRKPQHF
J: TRBJ1-2; V: TRBV19; CDR3: CASSSNRGAYGYTF
J: TRBJ2-3; V: TRBV5-1; CDR3: CASSLVSMARTDTQYF
J: TRBJ1-3; V: TRBV18; CDR3: CASSPPGRFSGNTIYF
J: TRBJ2-1; V: TRBV30; CDR3: CAWSPRDLAGGSRGNEQFF
J: TRBJ1-1; V: TRBV18; CDR3: CASSQGGVGTEAFF